This TCR beta chain was documented in a study of human T cells and chemical hapten exposure. The germline V and J ends were trimmed by 0 bases and 14 bases, with 16 bases remaining between them. Germline CDR1 and CDR2: LGHDT and YNNKEL (reference sequence). The CDR3 runs 13 residues. This clonotype occurred many times. Using its own MiXCR run on the RACE reads, TCRdb lists one record per CDR3 protein. The sample shows around 340,000 distinct CDR3 sequences, roughly 6.9% of them seen only once. Time point meaning: patch test 1, 2 weeks after DPC sensitization. Treatment meaning: therapeutic diphenylcyclopropenone sensitization with weekly scalp DPC.

Sample: whole blood, taken in connection with sensitization to the hapten diphenylcyclopropenone (DPC). This rearrangement joins TRBV3-1 to TRBJ2-5; D uncertain. This receptor was taken from a woman between 18 and 30 years old with alopecia areata. Some clones in this sample may be carry-over from other donors' samples. The DNA for the CDR3 is TGTGCCAGCAGCCAAGAATCCCCGACGAGTCAATACTTC. The encoded protein is CASSQESPTSQYF.